Detailed here is one TCR beta chain. The antigen it binds to is not known. Per-base qualities were not stored, and no clone one base away is much larger. This sample was included in a study of cytomegalovirus exposure and HLA in healthy donors (dated 2017 in TCRdb). As for the study more broadly: According to an earlier analysis of a few hundred of the donors, about 179 million T cells yielded 95 million to 140 million unique TCR beta sequences and approximately 300 Gb of sequence data. Approximately 330 gigabases of sequencing data and approximately 91 million unique TCR sequences made up an early release that covered around 640 HLA-typed donors. The genetic ancestry cluster associated with self-reported Caucasian donors included over 80% of the approximately 410 genotyped donors. The study aimed to test whether signatures of past pathogen exposure could be identified by cataloging public T cell receptors. The study used immunosequencing to profile the T cell repertoires of about 670 subjects and linked those repertoires to cytomegalovirus serostatus. Along with the approximately 600-subject first cohort, a separate validation cohort of over a hundred different subjects was used. High-throughput TCR immunosequencing, statistical association of individual TCRs with disease status, and machine learning were combined to predict cytomegalovirus infection status. A later analysis re-examined previously published TCR beta repertoires from about 670 donors and added high-resolution HLA genotyping to investigate patterns of TCR occurrence. Rather than using new phenotypic data, the later analysis identified candidate immune exposures from TCR beta sequences and from how often those sequences occurred across donors. An earlier analysis of 587 of the donors applied high-throughput TCR beta sequencing to assess whether each TCR beta V gene segment acted as functional or pseudogenic. Donor age, sex, ethnicity and CMV serostatus were compiled together with the repertoire data. A later genetic analysis used genome-wide SNP genotypes for 398 of the 666 donors, treating that subset as a discovery cohort. Every repertoire in the discovery cohort had been generated on one and the same sequencing platform. HLA typing covered class I and class II loci at four-digit resolution. The number of donors typed differed by locus, with 629-630 for A, B, C, DRB1 and DQB1, around 500 for DQA1, 600 to 610 for DPA1, and roughly 450 for DPB1. Roughly 5 DR-DQ haplotypes were treated as single units for association and clustering because of strong linkage in the cohort. On average, roughly 250,000 unique TCR beta nucleotide sequences were sequenced per donor among 398 genotyped donors of the cohort, with roughly 18% of those sequences being non-productive. Broader findings and caveats from the paper: A later genetic analysis associated a missense DCLRE1C variant with V-gene and J-gene trimming of TCR beta chains, and an independent cohort replicated the association. Several of the top co-occurrence clusters appeared to be linked to parvovirus B19, influenza, CMV and Epstein-Barr virus, according to a later analysis. In this cohort, only TCR beta chains were sequenced, and detectable features were limited by the absence of alpha or paired-chain data. According to a later analysis, most CMV-associated TCR beta chains appeared to be HLA-restricted, and the HLA associations seemed to be driven largely by CMV exposure. In the study, around 150 TCR beta chains were listed as associated with cytomegalovirus. A later analysis found that TCR association rates varied across HLA loci, with DRB1 alleles showing the most associated TCRs and HLA-C alleles the fewest. In a later genetic analysis, fewer N-insertions in productive TCRs were reported among donors in an Asian-associated ancestry cluster than the approximately 670-donor mean. A further reported finding was that TCR beta sequences accurately predicted the HLA-A and HLA-B alleles for most subjects in the first cohort. Most TCR sequences were seen in very few donors, while some public TCRs were found in many individuals. HLA typing was unavailable for some donors at each locus, so association tests used only the typed subset. About 17 rarely observed V segments, including chromosome 9 orphons, were excluded from the earlier analysis of about 610 of the donors because counts were too low. Three of the identified cytomegalovirus-associated TCR beta chains were confirmed in vitro to be specific for cytomegalovirus antigens. At a false discovery rate of 0.05, a later analysis linked around 17,000 TCR beta sequences to specific HLA alleles. Correlated functional status among segregating V segments might reflect linkage disequilibrium, but an unknown experimental factor could not be ruled out. Some IMGT-functional V segments, including TRBV6-2 and TRBV6-3, could not be distinguished by the 87-base-pair reads and were therefore excluded. The classifier was reported to diagnose cytomegalovirus status with high specificity and sensitivity in both the original cohort and the validation cohort. The only immune exposure information available for the cohort was CMV serostatus. Sequencing depth was assumed to be roughly uniform across donors in the presence/absence analyses, though that assumption may not hold. Strong co-occurrence of HLA alleles, especially DR and DQ, made assigning TCR associations to individual alleles difficult. In an earlier analysis of fewer than 700 of the donors, most TCR beta V segments appeared in productive rearrangements about 87% or about 30% of the time, broadly matching IMGT annotations. A later analysis found that HLA-associated TCR beta chains were more clonally expanded and had lower generation probabilities than equally common non-associated chains. The authors suggested that the approach could potentially be generalized to other disease states and immunological phenotypes. A group of highly shared sequence variants was considered likely to be a technical artifact of the sequencing pipeline.

Libraries were built with the immunoSEQ multiplex PCR assay. A mixture of 60 forward primers for TCR Vbeta segments and 13 reverse primers for TCR Jbeta segments was used in the multiplex PCR. A multiplex PCR assay on genomic DNA amplified the CDR3 region of rearranged TCR beta genes. Amplified TCR beta libraries were sequenced as 87-base-pair reads on the Illumina HiSeq System. The study's processing was this. A later analysis counted 75 million to 100 million unique TCR beta chains across the 650 to 800 repertoires, and some 12 million of these chains were shared by at least two donors. Raw reads were error-corrected and collapsed into unique sequences with a nearest-neighbor algorithm that merged closely related sequences to remove PCR and sequencing errors. CDR3 sequences were aligned to IMGT reference sequences to assign V, D and J gene segments. For a sequence to be retained, a match of at least six nucleotides to both a V gene segment and a J gene segment was required. Rearrangements were classified as productive when the CDR3 lacked stop codons and remained in frame with V and J, and all other rearrangements were classified as non-productive. CDR3 was defined by IMGT convention, running from the second conserved V-encoded cysteine to the conserved J-encoded phenylalanine. Sequences without an unambiguous match to a single V gene segment were excluded from the earlier analysis of about 640 of the donors. An earlier analysis of 587 of the donors classified V segments as functional when productive rearrangements were above 56.7% and as segregating when the standard deviation between donors was above 5%. A statistical classification framework was built for diagnosing cytomegalovirus status from the catalog of TCR beta chain sequences. In a later analysis, TCR nucleotide sequences were compared against IMGT/GENE-DB human TR gene sequences so that V and J genes could be assigned. A later analysis assigned CDR3 sequences and most-parsimonious VDJ recombination scenarios with the TCRdist pipeline. In a later analysis, every TCR beta chain was defined by the combination of its CDR3 amino acid sequence and its V-gene family, and reads without a unique V-gene family were dropped. A later analysis removed 550 to 700 highly shared, low-generation-probability nucleotide sequences to deal with suspected cross-contamination and a sequencing artifact. For each public chain, a later analysis derived a clonal expansion index from normalized ranks of inferred template counts within each repertoire. Generation probabilities in a later analysis came from a VDJ recombination model fitted to out-of-frame rearrangements, and those results were checked against IGoR. A later analysis scored TCR-TCR, TCR-HLA and TCR-CMV co-occurrence with hypergeometric tests, applying a repertoire-size bias correction to TCR pairs. To estimate false discovery rates, a later analysis permuted the HLA or CMV assignments 20 times. A later analysis grouped co-occurring TCRs with DBSCAN, adding TCRdist sequence similarity when clustering within HLA-allele-positive subsets. Repertoires with fewer than 30,000 or more than 120,000 public chains were left out of co-occurrence clustering, as were five repertoires with anomalous nucleotide sharing. Here the immuneACCESS table is served through TCRdb, limited to in-frame sequences with V and J called. Missing clones are a known gap in these copies; in checked studies unresolved V genes cover under half, and the rest lacks a known reason. Clonal size and the V and J genes are those of that table, whereas D and trimming came from the DNA. This sample gives about 78,000 clones in total; less than 85% of them show up just once. The ten biggest clones cover 1.1% of the sample.

The cohort consisted of fewer than 700 healthy bone marrow donors. At the time of sampling, every cohort member was nominally healthy, though immune exposures that went unrecorded were likely present. The donor was CMV seronegative and belonged to the group of over 300 seronegative cohort members. A peripheral blood sample was collected from each donor, and TCR beta sequencing was performed on peripheral blood mononuclear cells. The Qiagen DNeasy Blood Extraction Kit was used to extract genomic DNA from the blood cell samples. The CDR3 measures 15 amino acids from cysteine to phenylalanine. CDR3 DNA only is kept here, 45 bases in frame from base 1. The junction shows trimming of 1 base on V and 4 bases on J, and the gene matches do not reach 4 bases of it. CDR1 MGHRA and CDR2 YSYEKL were looked up in the germline V gene.

The rearrangement combines TRBV4-1 with TRBJ1-2, with TRBD1 matching 9 junction bases. The receptor's source is a male donor in good health and CMV-seronegative. The sample comprised PBMCs. The CDR3 protein is CASSQAGQGIYGYTF. The DNA reads as follows: TGCGCCAGCAGCCAAGCAGGACAGGGGATCTATGGCTACACCTTC.